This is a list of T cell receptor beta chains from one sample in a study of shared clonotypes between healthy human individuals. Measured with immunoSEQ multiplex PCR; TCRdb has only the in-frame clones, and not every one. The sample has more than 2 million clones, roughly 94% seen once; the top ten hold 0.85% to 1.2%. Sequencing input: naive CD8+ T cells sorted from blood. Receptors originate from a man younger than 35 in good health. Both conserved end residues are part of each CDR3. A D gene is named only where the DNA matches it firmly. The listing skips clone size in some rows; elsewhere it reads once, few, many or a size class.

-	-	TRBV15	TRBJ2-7	CATSRVGEEQYF	TGTGCCACCAGCAGGGTTGGAGAGGAGCAGTACTTC
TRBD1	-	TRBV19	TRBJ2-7	CASSASRQGTSYEQYF	TGTGCCAGTAGTGCATCCCGACAGGGGACCTCCTACGAGCAGTACTTC
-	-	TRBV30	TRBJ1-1	CAWSDERSTAFF	TGTGCCTGGAGTGATGAGCGATCGACAGCTTTCTTT
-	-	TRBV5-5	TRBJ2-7	CASSLSAGADYEQYF	TGTGCCAGCAGCTTGTCCGCCGGGGCGGACTACGAGCAGTACTTC
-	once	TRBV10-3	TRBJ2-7	CAISESSYEQYF	TGTGCCATCAGTGAGTCGAGCTACGAGCAGTACTTC
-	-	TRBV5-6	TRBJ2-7	CASSLTDHYSEQYF	TGTGCCAGCAGCCTTACGGACCACTATAGCGAGCAGTACTTC
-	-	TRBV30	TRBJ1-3	CAWGDSGNTIYF	TGTGCCTGGGGGGACTCTGGAAACACCATATATTTT
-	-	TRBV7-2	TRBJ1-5	CASSSRGNSNQPQHF	TGTGCCAGCAGCTCCCGTGGGAATAGCAATCAGCCCCAGCATTTT
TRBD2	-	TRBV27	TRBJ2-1	CASSPKASGYLYNEQFF	TGTGCCAGCAGCCCCAAAGCTAGCGGATATTTATACAATGAGCAGTTCTTC
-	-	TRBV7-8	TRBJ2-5	CASSLDLGPTETQYF	TGTGCCAGCAGCTTAGATCTTGGCCCAACGGAGACCCAGTACTTC
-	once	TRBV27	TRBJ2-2	CASRGVGTGELFF	TGTGCCAGCAGGGGGGTTGGCACCGGGGAGCTGTTTTTT